This T cell receptor (beta chain) was observed in a study of blood T cells in healthy people across ages. Notes on the study in general: Aged donors had fewer naive CD4+ cells and lower diversity than long-lived donors. With age, beta diversity per million T cells declined roughly linearly, significantly by 40.

All donors came from Russia, were Caucasian and healthy, and spanned ages about 6 to 100. The authors ran a second PCR of roughly 6 to 12 cycles using a sample-barcoded 5' primer and a J-beta primer mix. TCRdb fed the 5' RACE reads into MiXCR, producing one record per CDR3 protein. Of some 1.4 million distinct CDR3 sequences listed, around 39% are singletons. The V end lost 2 bases, the J end lost 2 bases, and 7 bases lay between the germline ends. The CDR3 length is 15 residues. There are many counts of this clonotype. Its cognate antigen is unknown. The receptor was isolated from a woman aged 18-30 years in good health. The specimen was blood. V gene TRBV12-3 or TRBV12-4 combines with J gene TRBJ2-6; D is perhaps TRBD2 (6 bases). The CDR3 spells CASSLRGTGANVLTF. As DNA, the CDR3 is TGTGCCAGCAGTTTACGGGGGACTGGGGCCAACGTCCTGACTTTC.